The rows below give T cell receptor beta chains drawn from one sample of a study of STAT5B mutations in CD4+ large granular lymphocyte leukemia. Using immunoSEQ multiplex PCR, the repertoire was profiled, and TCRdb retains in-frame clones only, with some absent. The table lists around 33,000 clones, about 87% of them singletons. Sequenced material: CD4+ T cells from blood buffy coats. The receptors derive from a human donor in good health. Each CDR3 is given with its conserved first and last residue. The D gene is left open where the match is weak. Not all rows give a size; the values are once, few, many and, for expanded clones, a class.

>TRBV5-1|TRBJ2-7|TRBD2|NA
CASSKRDSVYEQYF
TGCGCCAGCAGTAAGCGGGATTCTGTCTACGAGCAGTACTTC
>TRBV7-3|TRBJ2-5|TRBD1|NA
CASSPGKTGYQETQYF
TGTGCCAGCAGCCCTGGGAAGACAGGGTACCAAGAGACCCAGTACTTC
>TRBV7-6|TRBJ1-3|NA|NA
CASSLGGTPLTSGNTIYF
TGTGCCAGCAGCTTAGGCGGGACCCCATTAACCTCTGGAAACACCATATATTTT
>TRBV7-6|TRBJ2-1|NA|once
CARGGTPDTDEQFF
TGTGCCAGAGGAGGGACTCCCGATACGGATGAGCAGTTCTTC
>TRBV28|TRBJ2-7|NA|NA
CASSPLGSGYSYEQYF
TGTGCCAGCAGTCCCCTAGGGAGCGGGTACTCCTACGAGCAGTACTTC
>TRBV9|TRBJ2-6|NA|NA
CASSRLTSGANVLTF
TGTGCCAGCAGCCGACTAACCTCTGGGGCCAACGTCCTGACTTTC
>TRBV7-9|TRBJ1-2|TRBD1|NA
CASSFGQGINYGYTF
TGTGCCAGCAGCTTCGGACAGGGGATTAACTATGGCTACACCTTC
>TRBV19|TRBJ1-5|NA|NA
CASSIVGFSNQPQHF
TGTGCCAGTAGTATAGTGGGGTTTAGCAATCAGCCCCAGCATTTT
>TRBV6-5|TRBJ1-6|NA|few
CASRDIIQGRVPLHF
TGTGCCAGCAGAGATATCATCCAGGGGAGAGTACCCCTCCACTTT
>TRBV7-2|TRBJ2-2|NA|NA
CASSRGANTGELFF
TGTGCCAGCAGCCGGGGCGCGAACACCGGGGAGCTGTTTTTT
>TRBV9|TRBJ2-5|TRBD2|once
CASSPGLAGRETQYF
TGTGCCAGCAGCCCGGGACTAGCGGGGAGAGAGACCCAGTACTTC
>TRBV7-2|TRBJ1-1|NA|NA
CASSLAWEITEAFF
TGTGCCAGCAGCTTAGCGTGGGAAATAACTGAAGCTTTCTTT
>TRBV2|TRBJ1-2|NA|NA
CASKGRDLYGYTF
TGTGCCAGCAAGGGCAGAGATCTCTATGGCTACACCTTC
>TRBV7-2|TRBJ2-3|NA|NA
CASSSPGVSTDTQYF
TGTGCCAGCAGCTCTCCCGGGGTTAGCACAGATACGCAGTATTTT
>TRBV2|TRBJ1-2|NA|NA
CASSWTTLGGYTF
TGTGCCAGCAGCTGGACTACCCTCGGGGGCTACACCTTC